This T cell receptor (beta chain) was found in a study of OX40 agonist ivuxolimab in advanced cancers. Generated by immunoSEQ multiplex PCR, the TCRdb table keeps only in-frame clones and is missing some. Of tens of thousands of clones listed, over 75% are singletons. This clone was detected a few times. V was clipped by 4 bases and J by 5 bases, with 14 bases between them. The CDR3 extends over 14 amino acids. The germline gives CDR1 MNHEY, CDR2 SMNVEV (reference sequence). The TCR originated in an adult with an advanced solid tumor such as melanoma, head and neck, liver or kidney cancer. Sequenced material: CD4+ or CD8+ T cells sorted from blood, taken in a trial of the OX40 agonist ivuxolimab. The chain combines TRBV27 with TRBJ2-5; possible D gene TRBD2, 7 bases. The CDR3 nucleotides read TGTGCCAGCAGTTCCTCACAGGGAGGGGAGACCCAGTACTTC. Protein product: CASSSSQGGETQYF.